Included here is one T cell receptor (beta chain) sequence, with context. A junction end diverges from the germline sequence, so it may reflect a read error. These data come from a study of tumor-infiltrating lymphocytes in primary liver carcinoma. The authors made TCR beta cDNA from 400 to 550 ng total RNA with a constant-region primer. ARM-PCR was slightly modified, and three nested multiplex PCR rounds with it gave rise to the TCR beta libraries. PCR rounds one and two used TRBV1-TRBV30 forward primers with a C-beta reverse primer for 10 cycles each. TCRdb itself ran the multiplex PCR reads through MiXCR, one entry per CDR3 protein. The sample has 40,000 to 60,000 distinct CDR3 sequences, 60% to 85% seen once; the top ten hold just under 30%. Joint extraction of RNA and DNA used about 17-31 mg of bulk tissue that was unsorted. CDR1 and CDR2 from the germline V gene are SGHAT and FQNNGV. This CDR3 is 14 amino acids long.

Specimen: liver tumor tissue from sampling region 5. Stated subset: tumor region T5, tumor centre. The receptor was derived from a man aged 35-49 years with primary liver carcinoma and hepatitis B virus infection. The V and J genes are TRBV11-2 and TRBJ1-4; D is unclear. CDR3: CASGLEVGDEKLSF. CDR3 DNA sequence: TGTGCCAGCGGCTTAGAGGTTGGAGACGAAAAACTGTCTTTT.